This entry is about one T cell receptor (beta chain). Sequencing used immunoSEQ multiplex PCR; TCRdb keeps in-frame clones, though not all of them. Here the sample spans 65,000 to 95,000 clones, over 75% being singletons. These data belong to a study of T cell responses to AZD1222 COVID-19 vaccine. The CDR3 has 11 residues. CDR1 GTSNPN and CDR2 SVGIG come from the germline V gene (reference sequence). Trimming cost V 1 base and J 3 bases, with 3 bases left between them. This sequence joins TRBV30 and TRBJ1-2; D uncertain. The starting material was peripheral blood, obtained 28 days after the second AZD1222 dose. This receptor was identified in an adult who received the AZD1222 COVID-19 vaccine. Written as DNA, the CDR3 is TGTGCCTGGAGTGGATACTATGGCTACACCTTC. It encodes CAWSGYYGYTF.